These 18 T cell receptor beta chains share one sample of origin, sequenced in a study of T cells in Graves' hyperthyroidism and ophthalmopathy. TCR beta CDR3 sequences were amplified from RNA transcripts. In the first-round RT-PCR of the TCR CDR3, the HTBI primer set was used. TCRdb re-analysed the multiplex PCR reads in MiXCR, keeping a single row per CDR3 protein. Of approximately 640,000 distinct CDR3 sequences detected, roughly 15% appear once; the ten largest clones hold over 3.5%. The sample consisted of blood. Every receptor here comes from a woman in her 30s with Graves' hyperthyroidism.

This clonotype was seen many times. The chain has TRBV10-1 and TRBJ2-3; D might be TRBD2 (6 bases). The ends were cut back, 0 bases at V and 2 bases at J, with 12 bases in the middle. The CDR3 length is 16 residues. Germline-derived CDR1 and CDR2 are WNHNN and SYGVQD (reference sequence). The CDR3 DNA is TGCGCCAGCAGTGAGTCGGGAGCGGACTACACAGATACGCAGTATTTT. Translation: CASSESGADYTDTQYF.

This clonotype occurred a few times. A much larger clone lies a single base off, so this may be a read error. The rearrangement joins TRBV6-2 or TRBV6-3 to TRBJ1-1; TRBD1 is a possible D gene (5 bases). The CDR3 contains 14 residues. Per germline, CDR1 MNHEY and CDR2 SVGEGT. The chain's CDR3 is CASSFGGPNTEAYF. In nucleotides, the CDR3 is TGTGCCAGCAGTTTCGGGGGTCCGAACACTGAAGCTTACTTT.

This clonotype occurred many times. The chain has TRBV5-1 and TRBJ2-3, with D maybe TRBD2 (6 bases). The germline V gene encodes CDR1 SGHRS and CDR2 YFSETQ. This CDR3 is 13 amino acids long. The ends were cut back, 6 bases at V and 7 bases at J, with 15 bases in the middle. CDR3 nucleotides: TGCGCCAGCATCCCGGCGGGGCGACATACGCAGTATTTT. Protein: CASIPAGRHTQYF.

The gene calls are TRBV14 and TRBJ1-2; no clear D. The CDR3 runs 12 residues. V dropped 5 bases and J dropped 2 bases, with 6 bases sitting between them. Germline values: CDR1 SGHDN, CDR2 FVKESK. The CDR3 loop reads CASSVQNYGYTF. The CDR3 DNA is TGTGCCAGCAGCGTCCAGAACTATGGCTACACCTTC. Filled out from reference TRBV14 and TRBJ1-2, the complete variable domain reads EAGVTQFPSHSVIEKGQTVTLRCDPISGHDNLYWYRRVMGKEIKFLLHFVKESKQDESGMPNNRFLAERTGGTYSTLKVQPAELEDSGVYFCASSVQNYGYTFGSGTRLTVV.

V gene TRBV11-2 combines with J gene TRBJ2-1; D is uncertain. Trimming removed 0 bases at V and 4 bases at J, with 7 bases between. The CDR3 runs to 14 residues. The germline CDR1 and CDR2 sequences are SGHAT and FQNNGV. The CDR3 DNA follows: TGTGCCAGCAGCTTAGAGGGTCGATACAATGAGCAGTTCTTC. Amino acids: CASSLEGRYNEQFF.

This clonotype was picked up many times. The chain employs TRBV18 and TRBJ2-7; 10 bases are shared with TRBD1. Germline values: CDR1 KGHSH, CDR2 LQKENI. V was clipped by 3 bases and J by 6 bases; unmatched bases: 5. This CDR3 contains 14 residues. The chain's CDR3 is CASSPGTGVVEQYF. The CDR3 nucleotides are TGTGCCAGCTCACCCGGGACAGGGGTCGTCGAGCAGTACTTC. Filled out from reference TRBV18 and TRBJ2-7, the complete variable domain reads NAGVMQNPRHLVRRRGQEARLRCSPMKGHSHVYWYRQLPEEGLKFMVYLQKENIIDESGMPKERFSAEFPKEGPSILRIQQVVRGDSAAYFCASSPGTGVVEQYFGPGTRLTVT.

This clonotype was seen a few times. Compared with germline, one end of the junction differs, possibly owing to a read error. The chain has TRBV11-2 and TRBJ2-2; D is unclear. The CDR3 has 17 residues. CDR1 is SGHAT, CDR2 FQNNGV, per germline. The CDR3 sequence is CARSLVWSGQNTGELFF. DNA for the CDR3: TGTGCCCGCAGCTTAGTATGGTCCGGGCAGAACACCGGGGAGCTGTTTTTT.

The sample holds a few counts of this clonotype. The CDR3 sequence is CASSATRTGYTF. For the CDR3, the DNA is TGTGCCAGCAGCGCGACAAGGACAGGGTACACCTTC. This chain uses TRBV7-2 with TRBJ1-2; 8 nucleotides agree with TRBD1. Looked up from germline, CDR1 is SGHTA and CDR2 is FQGNSA. Losses at the gene ends were 5 bases for V and 11 bases for J; bases not matched to a gene: 7. The CDR3 is 12 amino acids.

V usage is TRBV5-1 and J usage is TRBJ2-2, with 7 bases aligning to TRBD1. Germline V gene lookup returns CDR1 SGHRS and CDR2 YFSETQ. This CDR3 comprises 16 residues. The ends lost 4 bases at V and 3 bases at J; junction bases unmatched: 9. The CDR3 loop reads CASSPGQEFYTGELFF. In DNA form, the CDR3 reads TGCGCCAGCAGCCCCGGACAGGAATTTTACACCGGGGAGCTGTTTTTT.

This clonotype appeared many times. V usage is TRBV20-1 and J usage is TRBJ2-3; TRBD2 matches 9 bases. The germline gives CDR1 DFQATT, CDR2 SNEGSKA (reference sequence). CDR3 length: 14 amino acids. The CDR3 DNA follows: TGCACCTCGGGCGGCGGGAGGGGCGCAGATACGCAGTATTTT. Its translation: CTSGGGRGADTQYF.

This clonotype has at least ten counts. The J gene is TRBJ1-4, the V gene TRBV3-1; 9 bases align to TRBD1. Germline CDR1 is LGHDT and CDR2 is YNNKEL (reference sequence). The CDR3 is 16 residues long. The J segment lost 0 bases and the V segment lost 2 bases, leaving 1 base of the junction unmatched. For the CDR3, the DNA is TGTGCCAGCAGCCAACGGACAGGGGCAACTAATGAAAAACTGTTTTTT. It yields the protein CASSQRTGATNEKLFF.

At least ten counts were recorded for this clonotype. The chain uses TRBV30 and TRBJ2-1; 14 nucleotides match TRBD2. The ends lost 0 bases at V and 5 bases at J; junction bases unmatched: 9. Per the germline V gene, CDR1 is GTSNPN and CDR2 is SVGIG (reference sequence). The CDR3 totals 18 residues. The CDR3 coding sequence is TGTGCCTGGAGTGTGCGATCGGGACTAGCGGGAGCTCACAATGAGCAGTTCTTC. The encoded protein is CAWSVRSGLAGAHNEQFF.

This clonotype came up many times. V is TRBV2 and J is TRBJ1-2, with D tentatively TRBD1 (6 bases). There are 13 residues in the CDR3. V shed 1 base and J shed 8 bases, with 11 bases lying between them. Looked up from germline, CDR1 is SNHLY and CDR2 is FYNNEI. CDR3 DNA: TGTGCCAGCAGTGAAGAACAGGGACACGGCTACACCTTC. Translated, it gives CASSEEQGHGYTF.

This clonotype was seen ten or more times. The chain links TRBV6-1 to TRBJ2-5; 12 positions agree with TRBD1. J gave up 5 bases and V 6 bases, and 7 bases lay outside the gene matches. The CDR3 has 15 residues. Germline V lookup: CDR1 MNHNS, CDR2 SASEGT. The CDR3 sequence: CASSPGQGALETQYF. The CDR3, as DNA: TGTGCCAGCAGCCCGGGACAGGGGGCTTTGGAGACCCAGTACTTC.

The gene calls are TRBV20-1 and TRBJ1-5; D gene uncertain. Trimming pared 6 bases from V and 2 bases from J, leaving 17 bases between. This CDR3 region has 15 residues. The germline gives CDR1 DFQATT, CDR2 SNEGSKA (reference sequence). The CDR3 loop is CSATHSRGGNQPQHF. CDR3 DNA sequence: TGCAGTGCCACGCACAGCCGGGGTGGCAATCAGCCCCAGCATTTT.

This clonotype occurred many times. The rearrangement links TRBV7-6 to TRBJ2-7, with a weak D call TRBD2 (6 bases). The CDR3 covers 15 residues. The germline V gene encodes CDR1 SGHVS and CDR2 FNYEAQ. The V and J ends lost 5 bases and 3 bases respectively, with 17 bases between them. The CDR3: CASSPRHGGDYEQYF. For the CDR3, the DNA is TGTGCCAGCAGCCCACGCCACGGGGGTGACTACGAGCAGTACTTC.

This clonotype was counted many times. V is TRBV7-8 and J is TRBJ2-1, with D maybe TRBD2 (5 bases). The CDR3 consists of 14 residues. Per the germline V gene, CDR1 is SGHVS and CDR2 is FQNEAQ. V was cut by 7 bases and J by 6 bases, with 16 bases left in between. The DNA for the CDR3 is TGTGCCAGCAATCCCCCCCGGGGTGGCAATGAGCAGTTCTTC. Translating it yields CASNPPRGGNEQFF.

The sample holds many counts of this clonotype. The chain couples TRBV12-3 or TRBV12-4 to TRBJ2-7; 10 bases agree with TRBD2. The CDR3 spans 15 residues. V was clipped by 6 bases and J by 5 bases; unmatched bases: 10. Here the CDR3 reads CASSPGTSVMDEQYF. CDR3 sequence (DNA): TGTGCCAGCAGCCCTGGGACTAGCGTGATGGACGAGCAGTACTTC.